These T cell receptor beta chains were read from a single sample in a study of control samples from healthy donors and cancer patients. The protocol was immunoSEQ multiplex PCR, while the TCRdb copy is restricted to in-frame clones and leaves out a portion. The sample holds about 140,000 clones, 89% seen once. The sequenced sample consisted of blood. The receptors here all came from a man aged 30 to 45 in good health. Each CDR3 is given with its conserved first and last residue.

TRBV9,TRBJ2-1,CASSPGGTNEQFF
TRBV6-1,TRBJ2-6,CASSVVAGISSGANVLTF
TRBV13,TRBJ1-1,CASSPDGRNTEAFF
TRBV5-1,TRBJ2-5,CASSLGRAGGLETQYF
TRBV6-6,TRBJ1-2,CASSYVGSRNYGYTF
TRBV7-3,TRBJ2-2,CASSLTTTRNTGELFF
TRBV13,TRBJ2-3,CASSLPAANTDTQYF
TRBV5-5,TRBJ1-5,CASSSGQSISNQPQHF
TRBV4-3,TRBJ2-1,CASSQGPGGLNEQFF
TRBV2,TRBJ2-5,CASSEEGVGGETQYF
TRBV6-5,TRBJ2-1,CASSQTSGGAGEQFF